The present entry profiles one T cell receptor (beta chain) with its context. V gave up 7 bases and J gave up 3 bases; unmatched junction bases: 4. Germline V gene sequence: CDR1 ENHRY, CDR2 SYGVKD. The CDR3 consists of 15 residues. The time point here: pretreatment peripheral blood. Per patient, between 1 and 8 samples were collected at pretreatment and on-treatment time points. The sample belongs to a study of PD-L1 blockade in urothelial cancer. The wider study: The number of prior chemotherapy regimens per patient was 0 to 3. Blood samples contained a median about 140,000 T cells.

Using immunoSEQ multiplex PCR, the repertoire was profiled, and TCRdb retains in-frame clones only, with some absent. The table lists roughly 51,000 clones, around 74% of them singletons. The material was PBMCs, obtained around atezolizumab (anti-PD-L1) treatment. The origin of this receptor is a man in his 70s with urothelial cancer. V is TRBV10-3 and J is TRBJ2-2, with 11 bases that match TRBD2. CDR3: CAIKGTSGDTGELFF. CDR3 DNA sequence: TGTGCCATCAAGGGGACTAGCGGAGACACCGGGGAGCTGTTTTTT.